This passage covers 20 T cell receptor beta chains from one sample sequenced in a study of prognosis after radiotherapy for stage I lung cancer. Amplification of the TCR beta CDR3 (from genomic DNA) was done by two-round multiplex PCR. Primers specific to each TRBV and TRBJ gene were used in first-round PCR. In TCRdb, the multiplex PCR reads were re-called with MiXCR into one record per CDR3 protein. The sample lists some 38,000 distinct CDR3 sequences, around a quarter occurring once. Sequencing was performed on PBMCs, taken before or after stereotactic body radiation therapy (not recorded which). These receptors were collected from a donor at least 50 years old with non-small cell lung cancer.

This clonotype came up many times. The rearrangement uses TRBV28 and TRBJ2-5; D is unclear. Germline CDR1 and CDR2: MDHEN and SYDVKM. The CDR3 contains 14 residues. Trimming stripped 3 bases from V and 4 bases from J, with 12 bases between. The CDR3 bases are TGTGCCAGCAGTTTGCCGTTAGTGGGAGAGACCCAGTACTTC. Its translation: CASSLPLVGETQYF.

This clonotype was counted at least ten times. The V and J genes are TRBV5-1 and TRBJ2-3; 8 positions match TRBD1. V was pared by 4 bases and J by 2 bases, with 9 bases of the junction left unmatched. There are 16 residues in the CDR3. The germline CDR1 and CDR2 sequences are SGHRS and YFSETQ. The DNA for the CDR3 is TGCGCCAGCAGCCCGGGAACAGGGGGAGCCACAGATACGCAGTATTTT. It encodes CASSPGTGGATDTQYF.

This clonotype was found many times. The CDR3 is CASSQTGRNSPLHF. DNA of the CDR3: TGTGCCAGCAGCCAGACAGGACGTAATTCACCCCTCCACTTT. The V call is TRBV14, the J call TRBJ1-6; D may be TRBD1 (6 bases). The germline V gene has CDR1 SGHDN and CDR2 FVKESK. The CDR3 is made up of 14 amino acids. The V gene lost 3 bases and the J gene lost 6 bases, with 9 bases spanning the gap.

The chain carries TRBV20-1 and TRBJ1-6, with D unclear. Germline CDR1 reads DFQATT; CDR2 reads SNEGSKA (reference sequence). The germline V and J ends were trimmed by 4 bases and 8 bases, with 12 bases remaining between them. CDR3 length equals 13 residues. CDR3 sequence reads: CSATDGVYSPLHF. CDR3 nucleotides: TGCAGTGCTACAGACGGGGTCTATTCACCCCTCCACTTT.

This clonotype has ten or more counts. V and J are TRBV2 and TRBJ1-1, with D possibly being TRBD1 (5 bases). The CDR3 loop spans 14 amino acids. Germline assignment: CDR1 SNHLY and CDR2 FYNNEI. Trimming removed 6 bases at V and 5 bases at J, with 16 bases between. CDR3 DNA sequence: TGTGCCAGCAGGGACACAGGTGCTAGTACTGAAGCTTTCTTT. Residues: CASRDTGASTEAFF.

This sequence joins TRBV6-1 and TRBJ1-5; no definite D call. The CDR3 runs to 18 residues. The germline V gene encodes CDR1 MNHNS and CDR2 SASEGT. V was pared by 4 bases and J by 3 bases, with 22 bases between. CDR3 sequence (DNA): TGTGCCAGCAGTGGTGCGGGTCACGGATTATATATCAATCAGCCCCAGCATTTT. As protein: CASSGAGHGLYINQPQHF.

This clonotype was detected ten times or more. The rearrangement joins TRBV12-3 or TRBV12-4 to TRBJ1-2, with D unresolved. Deletions cut 7 bases from V and 5 bases from J, with 17 bases between. CDR3 length: 14 amino acids. The CDR3 here is CASTPTYALYGYTF. In DNA, the CDR3 is TGTGCCAGCACCCCCACATATGCCCTATATGGCTACACCTTC.

There are many counts of this clonotype. V is TRBV2 and J is TRBJ1-5; D not resolved. The CDR3 runs 18 residues. Germline CDR1 SNHLY, CDR2 FYNNEI. V was cut by 4 bases and J by 14 bases, with 33 bases left in between. CDR3 coding DNA: TGTGCCAGCAGTGTGATACACAACACCCTCCAAGAGCATGGTGGAGAGCATTTT. This gives the protein CASSVIHNTLQEHGGEHF.

The genes are TRBV9 and TRBJ2-3; D might be TRBD2 (5 bases). There are 15 residues in the CDR3. CDR1 is SGDLS and CDR2 is YYNGEE in the germline V gene. V was trimmed by 0 bases and J by 2 bases, leaving 10 bases between them. CDR3 region: CASSVDIAYTDTQYF. CDR3 sequence (DNA): TGTGCCAGCAGCGTAGATATAGCGTACACAGATACGCAGTATTTT.

This clonotype showed up many times. The rearrangement links TRBV15 to TRBJ2-7, with 9 bases that match TRBD1. The CDR3 loop spans 17 amino acids. Per the germline V gene, CDR1 is LNHNV and CDR2 is YYDKDF (reference sequence). The junction had 12 bases not matched to a gene; V was cut back by 1 base and J by 5 bases. Here the CDR3 DNA reads TGTGCCACCAGCAGAGGATCCAGCGGGACAGGGTCCGACGAGCAGTACTTC. This gives the protein CATSRGSSGTGSDEQYF.

In this sample, this clonotype turned up many times. The chain joins TRBV30 to TRBJ1-1; no clear D gene. V gave up 5 bases and J gave up 7 bases, with 14 bases separating them. There are 12 residues in the CDR3. CDR1 and CDR2 (germline): GTSNPN, SVGIG (reference sequence). CDR3 region: CAWATLTLEAFF. As DNA, the CDR3 is TGTGCCTGGGCAACCCTAACCCTTGAAGCTTTCTTT.

This clonotype was counted many times. The DNA of the CDR3 is TGTGCCACGAGACGGACTTGGGAGGGTTTCGGGCCTACCGCAAATGAAAAACTGTTTTTT. Protein: CATRRTWEGFGPTANEKLFF. The gene calls are TRBV6-1 and TRBJ1-4; D gene uncertain. The length of the CDR3 is 20 residues. Per the germline V gene, CDR1 is MNHNS and CDR2 is SASEGT. Between the trimmed V and J ends, which lost 10 bases and 5 bases, there was a span of 35 bases.

This clonotype came up many times. The chain combines TRBV19 with TRBJ1-2, with D hard to call. The CDR3 is 11 residues long. Per germline, CDR1 LNHDA and CDR2 SQIVND (reference sequence). Trimming shortened V by 4 bases and J by 5 bases, and 5 bases separated the two germline ends. The CDR3 loop reads CASSTQYGYTF. CDR3 in DNA: TGTGCCAGTAGTACCCAGTATGGCTACACCTTC. The variable domain in full, completed from reference TRBV19 and TRBJ1-2, reads DGGITQSPKYLFRKEGQNVTLSCEQNLNHDAMYWYRQDPGQGLRLIYYSQIVNDFQKGDIAEGYSVSREKKESFPLTVTSAQKNPTAFYLCASSTQYGYTFGSGTRLTVV.

This clonotype occurred many times. The chain recombines TRBV28 with TRBJ2-1, with D perhaps assigned TRBD1 or TRBD2 (5 bases each). The germline V and J ends were trimmed by 6 bases and 4 bases, with 16 bases remaining between them. This CDR3 is built from 15 residues. Germline CDR1 and CDR2: MDHEN and SYDVKM. The CDR3 sequence is CASRGRVSGYNEQFF. In nucleotides, the CDR3 is TGTGCCAGCAGGGGGCGGGTCAGCGGATACAATGAGCAGTTCTTC.

This clonotype was observed at least ten times. The chain is built from TRBV18 and TRBJ1-4; 7 nucleotides align to TRBD1. The CDR3 consists of 14 residues. Looked up from germline, CDR1 is KGHSH and CDR2 is LQKENI. After removal of 6 bases from V and 3 bases from J, the junction contained 4 bases not matched to a gene. For the CDR3, the DNA is TGTGCCAGCTCGTCACAGGGGTCTAATGAAAAACTGTTTTTT. Its translation: CASSSQGSNEKLFF. The full variable domain, its missing parts supplied by reference TRBV18 and TRBJ1-4, is NAGVMQNPRHLVRRRGQEARLRCSPMKGHSHVYWYRQLPEEGLKFMVYLQKENIIDESGMPKERFSAEFPKEGPSILRIQQVVRGDSAAYFCASSSQGSNEKLFFGSGTQLSVL.

On this clonotype itself: A junction boundary mismatches the germline segment, possibly from a read error. The chain couples TRBV6-2 or TRBV6-3 to TRBJ2-7; D remains unclear. Germline CDR1 MNHEY, CDR2 SVGEGT. The CDR3 spans 17 residues. DNA for the CDR3: TGTGCCAGCAGTGAAGTTGGGCGGTGGGCAGGTGGATACGAGCATTACTTC. Encoded protein: CASSEVGRWAGGYEHYF.

Ten or more counts support this clonotype. The J gene is TRBJ1-6, the V gene TRBV20-1, with 7 bases aligning to TRBD1. This CDR3 is built from 13 residues. CDR1 and CDR2 from the germline V gene are DFQATT and SNEGSKA (reference sequence). J lost 10 bases, V lost 4 bases, and 7 bases had no gene match. For the CDR3, the DNA is TGCAGTGCTATTCGACAGGGAGGGTCACCCCTCCACTTT. This sequence encodes CSAIRQGGSPLHF.

This clonotype was detected ten times or more. The chain combines TRBV19 with TRBJ2-1; possibly TRBD2 for D (7 bases). The germline CDR1 and CDR2 sequences are LNHDA and SQIVND (reference sequence). The CDR3 has 12 residues. CDR3 sequence (DNA): TGTGCTGGGGGGGCGTCAAGGGATGAGCAGTTCTTC. This translates into CAGGASRDEQFF.

This clonotype showed up many times. The rearrangement links TRBV7-8 to TRBJ2-2; D unclear. This CDR3 comprises 13 residues. V was cut by 8 bases and J by 4 bases, with 11 bases left in between. The germline CDR1 and CDR2 sequences are SGHVS and FQNEAQ. In DNA, the CDR3 is TGTGCCAGCCGATGGCGCGTCACCGGGGAGCTGTTTTTT. Its translation: CASRWRVTGELFF. The whole variable domain, filled in from reference TRBV7-8 and TRBJ2-2, reads GAGVSQSPRYKVAKRGQDVALRCDPISGHVSLFWYQQALGQGPEFLTYFQNEAQLDKSGLPSDRFFAERPEGSVSTLKIQRTQQEDSAVYLCASRWRVTGELFFGEGSRLTVL.

This clonotype was detected many times. The V and J genes are TRBV30 and TRBJ2-1, with D unclear. Germline CDR1 GTSNPN, CDR2 SVGIG (reference sequence). V was pared by 0 bases and J by 9 bases, with 6 bases between. This CDR3 contains 11 residues. CDR3 loop: CAWSVLSEQFF. CDR3 DNA: TGTGCCTGGAGTGTACTTAGTGAGCAGTTCTTC.